This TCR beta chain was retrieved from a study of synovial regulatory T cells in juvenile arthritis. Study-level results: Largely private between patients, iaTreg TCR repertoires showed partial overlap with synovial Teff and blood CPL repertoires.

The approximately 11 donors had active juvenile idiopathic arthritis, with 3 polyarticular and 8 oligoarticular cases. Median age around 12 years (2.4-22.9); median disease duration about 7 years (0.2-19.1). Remarks on this clone: Its matching antigen is unknown.

Generated by immunoSEQ multiplex PCR, the TCRdb table keeps only in-frame clones and is missing some. This sample's table reports 9,000 to 10,000 clones. The germline CDR1 and CDR2 sequences are LNHDA and SQIVND (reference sequence). The CDR3 loop spans 13 amino acids. DNA is not recorded here. The V gene is TRBV19, the J gene TRBJ1-1; the TCRdb D gene call, TRBD1, has no DNA to confirm it. The sample consisted of Treg cells from blood. Subset reported: remaining (HLA-DR-negative) circulating blood Treg cells. The clonotype originates from a donor aged 2-30 years with juvenile idiopathic arthritis. CDR3 loop: CASSYTANTEAFF.